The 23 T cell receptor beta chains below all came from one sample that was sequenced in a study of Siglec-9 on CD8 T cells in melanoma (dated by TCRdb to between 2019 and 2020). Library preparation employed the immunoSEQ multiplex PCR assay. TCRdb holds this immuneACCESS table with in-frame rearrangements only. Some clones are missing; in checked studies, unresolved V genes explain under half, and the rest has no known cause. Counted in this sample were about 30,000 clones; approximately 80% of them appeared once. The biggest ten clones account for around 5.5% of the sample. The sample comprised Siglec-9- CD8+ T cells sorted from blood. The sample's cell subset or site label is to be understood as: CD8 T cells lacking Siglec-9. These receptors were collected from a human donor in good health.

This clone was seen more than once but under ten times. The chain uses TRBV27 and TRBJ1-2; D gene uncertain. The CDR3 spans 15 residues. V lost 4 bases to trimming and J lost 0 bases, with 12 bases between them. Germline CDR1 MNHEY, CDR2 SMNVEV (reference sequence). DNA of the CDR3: TGTGCCAGCAGTTCCCCGAAGGAGCCTAACTATGGCTACACCTTC. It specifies CASSSPKEPNYGYTF.

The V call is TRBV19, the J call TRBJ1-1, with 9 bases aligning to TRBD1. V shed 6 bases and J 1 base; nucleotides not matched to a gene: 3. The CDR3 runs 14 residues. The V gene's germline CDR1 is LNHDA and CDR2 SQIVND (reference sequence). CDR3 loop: CASSQQGANTEAFF. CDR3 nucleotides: TGTGCCAGTAGCCAACAGGGGGCGAACACTGAAGCTTTCTTT.

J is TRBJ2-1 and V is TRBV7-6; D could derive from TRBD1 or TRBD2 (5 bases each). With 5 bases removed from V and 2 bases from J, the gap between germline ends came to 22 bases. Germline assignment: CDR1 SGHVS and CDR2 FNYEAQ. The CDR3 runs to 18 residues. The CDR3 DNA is TGTGCCAGCAGCCACCCCACCCAAGAGACGGGGCCCTACAATGAGCAGTTCTTC. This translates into CASSHPTQETGPYNEQFF.

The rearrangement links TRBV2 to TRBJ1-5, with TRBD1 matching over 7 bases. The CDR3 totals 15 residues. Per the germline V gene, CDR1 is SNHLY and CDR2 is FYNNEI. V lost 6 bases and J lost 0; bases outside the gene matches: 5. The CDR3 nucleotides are TGTGCCAGCAGAAGGGGACAGAATAGCAATCAGCCCCAGCATTTT. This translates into CASRRGQNSNQPQHF.

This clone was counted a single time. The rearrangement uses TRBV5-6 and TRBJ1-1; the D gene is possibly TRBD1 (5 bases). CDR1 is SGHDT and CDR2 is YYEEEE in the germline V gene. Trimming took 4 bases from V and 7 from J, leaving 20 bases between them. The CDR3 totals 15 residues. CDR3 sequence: CASSAEGRGKGEAFF. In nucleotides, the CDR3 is TGTGCCAGCAGCGCCGAGGGACGAGGTAAGGGTGAAGCTTTCTTT.

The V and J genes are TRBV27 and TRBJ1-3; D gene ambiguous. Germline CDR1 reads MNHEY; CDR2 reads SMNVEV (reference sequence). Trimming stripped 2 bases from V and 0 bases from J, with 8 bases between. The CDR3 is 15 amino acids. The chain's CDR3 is CASSLTGISGNTIYF. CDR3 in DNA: TGTGCCAGCAGTTTAACGGGGATCTCTGGAAACACCATATATTTT.

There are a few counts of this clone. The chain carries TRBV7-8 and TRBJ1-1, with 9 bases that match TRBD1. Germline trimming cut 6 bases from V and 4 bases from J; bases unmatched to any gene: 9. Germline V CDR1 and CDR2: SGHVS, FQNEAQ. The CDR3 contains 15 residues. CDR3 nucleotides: TGTGCCAGCAGGCGAAGACAGGGGGAGTCCACTGAAGCTTTCTTT. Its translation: CASRRRQGESTEAFF.

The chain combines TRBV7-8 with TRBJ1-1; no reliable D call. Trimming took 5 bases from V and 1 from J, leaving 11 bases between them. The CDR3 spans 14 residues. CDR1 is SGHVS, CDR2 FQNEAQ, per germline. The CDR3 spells CASSGTPGNTEAFF. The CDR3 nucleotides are TGTGCCAGCAGCGGCACTCCAGGGAACACTGAAGCTTTCTTT.

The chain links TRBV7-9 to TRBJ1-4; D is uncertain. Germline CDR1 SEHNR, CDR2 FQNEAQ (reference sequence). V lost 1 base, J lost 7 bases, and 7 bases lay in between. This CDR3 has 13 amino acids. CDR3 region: CASSLGGVEKLFF. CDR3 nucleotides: TGTGCCAGCAGCTTAGGAGGCGTTGAAAAACTGTTTTTT.

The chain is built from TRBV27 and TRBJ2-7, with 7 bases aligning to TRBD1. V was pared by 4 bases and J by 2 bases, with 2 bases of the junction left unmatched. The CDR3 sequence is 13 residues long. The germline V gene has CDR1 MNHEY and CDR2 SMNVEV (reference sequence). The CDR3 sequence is CASSYRGTYEQYF. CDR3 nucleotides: TGTGCCAGCAGTTACAGGGGTACCTACGAGCAGTACTTC.

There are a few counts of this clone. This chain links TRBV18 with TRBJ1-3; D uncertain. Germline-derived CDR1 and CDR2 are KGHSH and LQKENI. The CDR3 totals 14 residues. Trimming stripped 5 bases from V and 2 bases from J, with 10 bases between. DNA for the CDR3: TGTGCCAGCTCATTAAAAGGGACTGGAAACACCATATATTTT. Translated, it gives CASSLKGTGNTIYF.

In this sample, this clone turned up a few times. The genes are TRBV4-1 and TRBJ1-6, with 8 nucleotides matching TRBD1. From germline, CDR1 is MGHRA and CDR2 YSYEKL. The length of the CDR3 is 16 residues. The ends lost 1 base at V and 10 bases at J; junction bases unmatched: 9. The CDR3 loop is CASSQVGQGGGSPLHF. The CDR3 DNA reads TGCGCCAGCAGCCAAGTTGGACAGGGAGGAGGGTCACCCCTCCACTTT.

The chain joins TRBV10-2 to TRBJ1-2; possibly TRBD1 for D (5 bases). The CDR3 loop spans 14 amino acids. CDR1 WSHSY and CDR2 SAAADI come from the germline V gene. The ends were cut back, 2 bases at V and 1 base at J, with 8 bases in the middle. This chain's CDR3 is CASSERTINYGYTF. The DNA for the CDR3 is TGCGCCAGCAGTGAGAGGACAATTAACTATGGCTACACCTTC.

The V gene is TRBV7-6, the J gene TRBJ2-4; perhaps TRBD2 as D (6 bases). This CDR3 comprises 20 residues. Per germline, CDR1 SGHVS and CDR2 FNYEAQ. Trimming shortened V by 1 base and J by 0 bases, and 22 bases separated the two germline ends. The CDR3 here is CASSLDVRSAGRLAKNIQYF. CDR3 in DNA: TGTGCCAGCAGCTTAGATGTCAGAAGCGCGGGACGGTTAGCCAAAAACATTCAGTACTTC. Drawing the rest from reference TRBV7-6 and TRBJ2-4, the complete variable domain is GAGVSQSPRYKVTKRGQDVALRCDPISGHVSLYWYRQALGQGPEFLTYFNYEAQQDKSGLPNDRFSAERPEGSISTLTIQRTEQRDSAMYRCASSLDVRSAGRLAKNIQYFGAGTRLSVL.

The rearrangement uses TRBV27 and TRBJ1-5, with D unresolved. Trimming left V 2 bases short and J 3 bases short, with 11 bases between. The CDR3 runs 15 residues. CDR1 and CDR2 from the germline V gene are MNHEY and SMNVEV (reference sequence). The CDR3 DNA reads TGTGCCAGCAGTTTAAGGTGGGCAGTCAATCAGCCCCAGCATTTT. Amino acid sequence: CASSLRWAVNQPQHF.

The CDR3 DNA reads TGTGCCTGGAGCCTTATCACTCCTAGCGGCCAAGAGACCCAGTACTTC. This encodes CAWSLITPSGQETQYF. The gene calls are TRBV30 and TRBJ2-5; 7 positions match TRBD2. The CDR3 runs 16 residues. CDR1 GTSNPN and CDR2 SVGIG come from the germline V gene (reference sequence). J was trimmed by 1 base and V by 3 bases; bases with no gene match: 11.

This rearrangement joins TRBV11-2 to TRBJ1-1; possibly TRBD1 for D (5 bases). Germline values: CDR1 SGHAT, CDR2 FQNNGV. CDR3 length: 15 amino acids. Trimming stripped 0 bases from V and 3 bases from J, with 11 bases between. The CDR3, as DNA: TGTGCCAGCAGCTTAGAATGGGGGGAGGACACTGAAGCTTTCTTT. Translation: CASSLEWGEDTEAFF.

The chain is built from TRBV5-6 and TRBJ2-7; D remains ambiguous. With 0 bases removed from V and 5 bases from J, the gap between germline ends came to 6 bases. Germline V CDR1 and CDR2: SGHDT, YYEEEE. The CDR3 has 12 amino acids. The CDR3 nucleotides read TGTGCCAGCAGCTTGGGCCAGAACGAGCAGTACTTC. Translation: CASSLGQNEQYF.

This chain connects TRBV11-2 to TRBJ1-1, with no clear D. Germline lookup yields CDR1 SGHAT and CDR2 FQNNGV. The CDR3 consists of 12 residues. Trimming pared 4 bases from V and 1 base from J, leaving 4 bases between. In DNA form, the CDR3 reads TGTGCCAGCAGCTGGGGGAACACTGAAGCTTTCTTT. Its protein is CASSWGNTEAFF. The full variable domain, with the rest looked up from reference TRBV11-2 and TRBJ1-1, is EAGVAQSPRYKIIEKRQSVAFWCNPISGHATLYWYQQILGQGPKLLIQFQNNGVVDDSQLPKDRFSAERLKGVDSTLKIQPAKLEDSAVYLCASSWGNTEAFFGQGTRLTVV.

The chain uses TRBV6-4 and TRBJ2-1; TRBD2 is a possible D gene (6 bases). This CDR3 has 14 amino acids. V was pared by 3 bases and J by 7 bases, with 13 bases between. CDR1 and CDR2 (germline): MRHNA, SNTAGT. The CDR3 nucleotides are TGTGCCAGCAGTGAAACGGGAGAGGGGAATGAGCAGTTCTTC. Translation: CASSETGEGNEQFF.

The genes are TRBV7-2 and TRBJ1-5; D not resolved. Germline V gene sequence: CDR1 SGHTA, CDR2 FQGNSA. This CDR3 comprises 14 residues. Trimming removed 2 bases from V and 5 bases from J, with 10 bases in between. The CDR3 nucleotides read TGTGCCAGCAGCTTATTGAACGGTTATCAGCCCCAGCATTTT. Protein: CASSLLNGYQPQHF.

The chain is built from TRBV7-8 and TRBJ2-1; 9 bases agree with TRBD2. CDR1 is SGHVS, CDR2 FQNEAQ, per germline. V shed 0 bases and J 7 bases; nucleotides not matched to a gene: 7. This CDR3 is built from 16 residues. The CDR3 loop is CASSLALAGGRNEQFF. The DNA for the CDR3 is TGTGCCAGCAGCTTAGCCCTGGCGGGAGGGAGGAATGAGCAGTTCTTC.

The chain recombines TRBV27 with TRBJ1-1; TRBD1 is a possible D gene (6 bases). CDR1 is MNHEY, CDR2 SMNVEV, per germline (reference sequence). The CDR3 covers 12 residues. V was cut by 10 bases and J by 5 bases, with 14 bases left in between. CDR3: CATFRTETEAFF. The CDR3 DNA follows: TGTGCCACCTTTCGGACAGAGACTGAAGCTTTCTTT.